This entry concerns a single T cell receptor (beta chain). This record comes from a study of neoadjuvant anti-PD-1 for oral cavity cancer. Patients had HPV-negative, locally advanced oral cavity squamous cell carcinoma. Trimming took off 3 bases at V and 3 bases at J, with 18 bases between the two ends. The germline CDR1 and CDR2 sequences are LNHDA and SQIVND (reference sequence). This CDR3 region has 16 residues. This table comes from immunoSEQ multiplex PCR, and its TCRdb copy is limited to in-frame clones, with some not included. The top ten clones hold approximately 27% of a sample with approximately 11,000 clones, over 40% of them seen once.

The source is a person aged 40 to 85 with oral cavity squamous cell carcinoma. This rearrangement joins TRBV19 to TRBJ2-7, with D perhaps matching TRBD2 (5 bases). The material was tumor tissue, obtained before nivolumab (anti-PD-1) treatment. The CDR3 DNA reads TGTGCCAGTAGTATTTCGGCTGATGAGGGATTCTACGAGCAGTACTTC. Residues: CASSISADEGFYEQYF.